These 14 T cell receptor beta chains came from one sample sequenced in a study of cytomegalovirus exposure and HLA in healthy donors. The PCR made use of 60 Vbeta and 13 Jbeta primers. Here immunoSEQ multiplex PCR was the method, and the copy in TCRdb shows in-frame clones only, minus some. The sample shows under 300,000 clones, just over 85% of them seen only once. Sequenced material: PBMCs. The receptors were gathered from a man in his forties or fifties in good health and CMV-seropositive.

The V gene is TRBV27, the J gene TRBJ2-4, with 7 bases aligning to TRBD2. Per germline, CDR1 MNHEY and CDR2 SMNVEV (reference sequence). Trimming cost V 5 bases and J 1 base; bases outside gene matches: 11. The length of the CDR3 is 17 residues. CDR3 amino acids: CASSTPWVGGAKNIQYF. The CDR3 DNA follows: TGTGCCAGCAGTACCCCCTGGGTGGGGGGGGCCAAAAACATTCAGTACTTC.

This clone was seen a single time. The rearrangement uses TRBV19 and TRBJ2-7; 13 bases match TRBD2. The CDR3 is 18 residues long. V dropped 5 bases and J dropped 0; count of bases not matched to a gene: 10. From germline, CDR1 is LNHDA and CDR2 SQIVND (reference sequence). In DNA, the CDR3 is TGTGCCAGTAGTGCCGGACTAGCGGGAGCTTATCTCTCCTACGAGCAGTACTTC. This codes for CASSAGLAGAYLSYEQYF.

The V gene is TRBV25-1, the J gene TRBJ2-7, with TRBD1 matching 7 bases. Germline V gene lookup returns CDR1 MGHDK and CDR2 SYGVNS. CDR3 length: 12 amino acids. Trimming at V came to 4 bases and at J to 3 bases, leaving 0 bases not matched to a gene. The CDR3 sequence: CASSGQGYEQYF. CDR3 sequence (DNA): TGTGCCAGCAGTGGACAGGGCTACGAGCAGTACTTC.

J is TRBJ1-5 and V is TRBV6-5, with TRBD1 matching 8 bases. This CDR3 region has 13 residues. Unmatched junction bases numbered 1, after V lost 2 bases and J lost 7 bases. CDR1 and CDR2 (germline): MNHEY, SVGAGI. CDR3 sequence reads: CASSYGQGQPQHF. The CDR3 nucleotides read TGTGCCAGCAGTTACGGACAGGGCCAGCCCCAGCATTTT.

The chain links TRBV28 to TRBJ2-6, with D possibly being TRBD1 (5 bases). Per germline, CDR1 MDHEN and CDR2 SYDVKM. The CDR3 is 15 amino acids. V was cut by 6 bases and J by 4 bases, with 13 bases left in between. The CDR3 DNA reads as TGTGCCAGCAGCTCCACAGGTGCCGGGGCCAACGTCCTGACTTTC. Protein product: CASSSTGAGANVLTF.

The chain combines TRBV28 with TRBJ1-4; 7 nucleotides match TRBD1. This CDR3 is built from 14 residues. Looked up from germline, CDR1 is MDHEN and CDR2 is SYDVKM. V was pared by 6 bases and J by 8 bases, with 9 bases of the junction left unmatched. The CDR3 DNA is TGTGCCAGCAGACTCGACAGGGTGAGCGAAAAACTGTTTTTT. As protein: CASRLDRVSEKLFF. Full variable domain (missing parts from reference TRBV28 and TRBJ1-4): DVKVTQSSRYLVKRTGEKVFLECVQDMDHENMFWYRQDPGLGLRLIYFSYDVKMKEKGDIPEGYSVSREKKERFSLILESASTNQTSMYLCASRLDRVSEKLFFGSGTQLSVL.

This clone appeared once. This sequence joins TRBV7-9 and TRBJ2-5, with D possibly being TRBD1 (6 bases). The V end was cut by 3 bases, the J end by 1 base, with 21 bases between. Germline values: CDR1 SEHNR, CDR2 FQNEAQ (reference sequence). The CDR3 covers 18 residues. This CDR3 is CASSFPTGLGAFQETQYF. The CDR3 nucleotides are TGTGCCAGCAGCTTCCCAACAGGTTTGGGGGCCTTCCAAGAGACCCAGTACTTC.

The CDR3 region has the DNA TGTGCCAGCAGCATTAGGGGGCTCTCTGGAAACACCATATATTTT. It yields the protein CASSIRGLSGNTIYF. The V call is TRBV7-2, the J call TRBJ1-3, with 7 bases aligning to TRBD1. Per germline, CDR1 SGHTA and CDR2 FQGNSA. The V segment lost 5 bases and the J segment 0 bases; nucleotides outside the gene matches: 4. The CDR3 contains 15 residues.

The chain joins TRBV29-1 to TRBJ2-1, with 13 bases fitting TRBD2. Germline V gene sequence: CDR1 SQVTM, CDR2 ANQGSEA. The length of the CDR3 is 13 residues. J was trimmed by 9 bases and V by 8 bases; bases with no gene match: 7. CDR3 sequence (DNA): TGCAGCCTGGGACTAGCGGGACACAGTGAGCAGTTCTTC. Protein sequence: CSLGLAGHSEQFF.

This chain uses TRBV7-2 with TRBJ1-1; possible D gene TRBD1, 5 bases. V shed 1 base and J shed 6 bases, with 15 bases lying between them. The CDR3 runs to 15 residues. CDR1 is SGHTA and CDR2 is FQGNSA in the germline V gene. CDR3 bases: TGTGCCAGCAGCTTAGAAGGCAGGGAAGGCGCTGAAGCTTTCTTT. Protein sequence: CASSLEGREGAEAFF.

This clone was found once. The chain carries TRBV28 and TRBJ2-7, with 7 bases that match TRBD1. Germline CDR1 reads MDHEN; CDR2 reads SYDVKM. The CDR3 runs 14 residues. V dropped 3 bases and J dropped 4; count of bases not matched to a gene: 6. The CDR3 protein is CASSLTGLVYEQYF. CDR3 bases: TGTGCCAGCAGTTTGACAGGGCTAGTGTACGAGCAGTACTTC.

About this clone: The junction departs from germline at one end; a sequencing error may be responsible. J is TRBJ2-5 and V is TRBV7-7, with D perhaps matching TRBD1 (6 bases). CDR3 length: 15 residues. Germline V gene lookup returns CDR1 SSHAT and CDR2 FNYEAQ (reference sequence). The CDR3 DNA reads TGTGCTAGCAGCTTAGGGGCCAGGGGCACGGGGACCCAGTACTTC. Translating it yields CASSLGARGTGTQYF.

The V call is TRBV7-9, the J call TRBJ2-2; TRBD2 matches 13 bases. Germline loops: CDR1 SEHNR, CDR2 FQNEAQ (reference sequence). The length of the CDR3 is 16 residues. The V and J ends lost 0 bases and 6 bases, in that order; junction bases with no gene match: 1. The CDR3 protein is CASSLAGTSGAGELFF. The DNA for the CDR3 is TGTGCCAGCAGCTTAGCGGGGACTAGCGGGGCCGGGGAGCTGTTTTTT.

The rearrangement joins TRBV27 to TRBJ2-1, with 12 bases aligning to TRBD1. The CDR3 loop spans 15 amino acids. Germline-derived CDR1 and CDR2 are MNHEY and SMNVEV (reference sequence). V was clipped by 5 bases and J by 9 bases; unmatched bases: 8. The DNA for the CDR3 is TGTGCCAGCAGTCACGGCGGGACAGGGGGCTTTGAGCAGTTCTTC. It is translated as CASSHGGTGGFEQFF.